This T cell receptor (beta chain) emerged from a study of graft-versus-host responses after intestinal transplantation (TCRdb year 2021). Regarding the complete study: Multivisceral, liver-intestinal, or isolated intestinal transplants were received by the recipients. Graft-versus-host and host-versus-graft alloreactive T cell clones were tracked in the graft, circulation and bone marrow after intestinal transplantation using bulk TCR-beta CDR3 sequencing. Instead of going to the commercial service, samples from a few later patients were sequenced in-house on an Illumina MiSeq and processed with MiXCR. Of the approximately 24 intestinal transplant recipients enrolled in the cohort, one of whom was a retransplant, a few patients without pretransplant specimens were excluded. Every recipient was given anti-thymocyte globulin induction, then maintenance tacrolimus and steroids for roughly three years. Donor T cell macrochimerism was defined as a peak of at least 4% donor T cells among recipient peripheral blood mononuclear cells. To identify alloreactive clones, pre-transplant mixed lymphocyte reaction products were sequenced and compared with unstimulated pre-transplant donor and recipient T cells. Overall results and qualifications from the work: High GvH to HvG T cell clonal ratios were observed in the allografts of patients with donor T cell macrochimerism. Peak levels of circulating GvH clones were associated with declines in HvG clones early after transplant. The relatively low number and heterogeneity of intestinal transplant patients limited the conclusions. GvH clones turned up in recipient bone marrow, with some appearing earlier in ileal mucosa or blood, a pattern consistent with an intestinal mucosal origin.

Trimming removed 2 bases from V and 4 bases from J, leaving 15 bases between the germline ends. Reading the germline V gene gives CDR1 SGHVS and CDR2 FNYEAQ. Spanning cysteine to phenylalanine, the CDR3 consists of 17 amino acids. The read is trimmed to its CDR3 DNA, 51 bases read in frame from base 1. Library method: the immunoSEQ multiplex PCR assay. High-throughput TCR-beta CDR3 sequencing of genomic DNA from most patients was performed by Adaptive Biotechnologies. In the source study's methods: TCR sequencing data were retrieved from Adaptive's ImmunoSEQ software for more than 15 patients, whereas a few other patients were processed with MiXCR and VDJtools. Because the origin of CDR3 nucleotide sequences shared between donor and recipient could not be assigned, those sequences were removed. Alloreactive clones required at least 2-fold expansion over unstimulated cells and minimum CFSE-low frequency of 0.002% (template counts) or 0.001% (read counts). A clone was considered mappable if detected in the sequenced pre-transplant spleen, lymph node, or MLR CFSE-low populations of the donor or recipient. Cumulative frequency of alloreactive clones was calculated as a percentage of all sequences weighted by copy number. TCRdb carries this immuneACCESS record with in-frame sequences only. Its versions omit some clonotypes, under half of them owing to an unresolved V gene in the studies checked, with the rest unexplained. The V and J calls and clone size are taken from that table; D and trimming were inferred from the DNA. In this sample the table shows tens of thousands of clones, roughly 92% of which occur a single time. Jointly, the top ten make up around two fifths of the sample.

A remark on this clone: What antigen it recognizes has not been identified. No base quality values were provided; no much bigger clone lies one nucleotide off.

Blood samples were collected up to 4 times in the first month after transplant and then at least monthly when available. The chain is made from TRBV7-6 and TRBJ2-6, with TRBD1 tentatively as D gene (6 bases match). The sample was PBMCs, taken about 250 days after intestinal transplant. The TCR sequence derives from a human patient who received an intestinal transplant, so some T cells may come from the graft donor. The bases read TGTGCCAGCAGCTTAAGGGACATTGCGGAAGGGGCCAACGTCCTGACTTTC. Its coded protein is CASSLRDIAEGANVLTF.